The 28 T cell receptor beta chains given below trace back to one sample, sequenced in a study of preoperative IRX-2 immunotherapy in early breast cancer. Treatment noted: preoperative locoregional IRX-2 cytokine immunotherapy. Assay used: immunoSEQ multiplex PCR; TCRdb lists only in-frame clones, some missing. The sample holds about 98,000 clones, about nine tenths seen once. The sample was tumor tissue, taken after IRX-2 immunotherapy. These TCRs come from a human donor with breast cancer.

The V gene is TRBV5-1, the J gene TRBJ1-1; no reliable D call. Trimming took off 4 bases at V and 3 bases at J, with 16 bases between the two ends. The CDR3 covers 15 residues. Germline V gene sequence: CDR1 SGHRS, CDR2 YFSETQ. Here the CDR3 DNA reads TGCGCCAGCAGCCAATCGACACCCGGGGACACTGAAGCTTTCTTT. Protein product: CASSQSTPGDTEAFF.

V gene TRBV19 combines with J gene TRBJ1-2, with TRBD1 matching over 9 bases. In germline, CDR1 is LNHDA, CDR2 SQIVND (reference sequence). The junction had 5 bases not matched to a gene; V was cut back by 5 bases and J by 7 bases. This CDR3 has 13 amino acids. DNA of the CDR3: TGTGCCAGTAGTGTAACAGGGGGCGGTGGCTACACCTTC. Protein product: CASSVTGGGGYTF.

The gene calls are TRBV6-8 and TRBJ2-1; D unclear. From germline, CDR1 is MNHGY and CDR2 SAAAGT. The CDR3 is 15 residues long. V shed 7 bases and J shed 0 bases, with 13 bases lying between them. In DNA, the CDR3 is TGTGCCAGCACCGAGCCGTTGAGCTCCTACAATGAGCAGTTCTTC. Residues: CASTEPLSSYNEQFF.

This clone was picked up one time. At one end, the junction sequence differs from germline, possibly due to a read error. The chain employs TRBV6-8 and TRBJ1-3; D gene uncertain. This CDR3 spans 13 amino acids. The germline CDR1 and CDR2 sequences are MNHGY and SAAAGT. CDR3 DNA sequence: TGTGCCATCAGTGGTGATGCTGGAAACACCATATATTTT. Translating gives CAISGDAGNTIYF.

This clone has only a few counts. The chain couples TRBV12-5 to TRBJ2-3; D is unclear. Looked up from germline, CDR1 is LGHNT and CDR2 is FRNRAP. V was clipped by 5 bases and J by 10 bases, with 10 bases between them. CDR3 length: 11 residues. The CDR3 coding sequence is TGTGCTAGTGGTCTCGATAGGGCGCAGTATTTT. Protein: CASGLDRAQYF.

The genes are TRBV15 and TRBJ1-2; 9 bases align to TRBD1. With 6 bases clipped from V and 4 bases from J, the junction kept 6 bases outside the gene matches. The CDR3 is 14 amino acids. The germline gives CDR1 LNHNV, CDR2 YYDKDF (reference sequence). For the CDR3, the DNA is TGTGCCACCAGTATCACAGGGGGCGGCTATGGCTACACCTTC. It yields the protein CATSITGGGYGYTF.

The chain carries TRBV19 and TRBJ1-4; no clear D. Germline V gene sequence: CDR1 LNHDA, CDR2 SQIVND (reference sequence). The V gene lost 5 bases and the J gene lost 1 base, with 8 bases spanning the gap. There are 14 residues in the CDR3. CDR3 sequence (DNA): TGTGCCAGTAGTGATCGGAGAACTAATGAAAAACTGTTTTTT. Translated, it gives CASSDRRTNEKLFF.

The V and J genes are TRBV14 and TRBJ2-7; D remains unclear. There are 11 residues in the CDR3. CDR1 is SGHDN, CDR2 FVKESK, per germline. Trimming shortened V by 3 bases and J by 4 bases, and 4 bases separated the two germline ends. The CDR3 here is CASSQRYEQYF. DNA of the CDR3: TGTGCCAGCAGCCAGCGGTACGAGCAGTACTTC.

V usage is TRBV7-1 and J usage is TRBJ2-5, with D possibly being TRBD1 (6 bases). TRBV7-1 qualifies as an ORF whose function is uncertain. The CDR3 totals 15 residues. V was clipped by 5 bases and J by 5 bases, with 18 bases between them. CDR3 sequence: CASSARQGLFETQYF. The CDR3 region has the DNA TGTGCCAGCAGCGCACGGCAGGGGCTGTTTGAGACCCAGTACTTC.

CDR3 loop: CASSPYLLGSSYNEQFF. The CDR3 region has the DNA TGTGCCAGCAGCCCGTACCTTTTAGGGTCATCCTACAATGAGCAGTTCTTC. This rearrangement joins TRBV7-6 to TRBJ2-1, with D unresolved. The CDR3 runs to 17 residues. V lost 5 bases and J 1 base, leaving 18 bases between the germline ends. In germline, CDR1 is SGHVS, CDR2 FNYEAQ.

The chain carries TRBV6-7 and TRBJ1-1; no clear D gene. TRBV6-7 counts as an open reading frame of uncertain function. Trimming left V 8 bases short and J 0 bases short, with 10 bases between. This CDR3 spans 13 amino acids. In DNA form, the CDR3 reads TGTGCCAGCCGACCCTCACTGAACACTGAAGCTTTCTTT. It translates to CASRPSLNTEAFF.

This clone was found a few times. The CDR3 DNA follows: TGTGCCAGTACCCGACAGGGAGCCACAGATACGCAGTATTTT. It encodes CASTRQGATDTQYF. The J gene is TRBJ2-3, the V gene TRBV19, with TRBD1 matching 7 bases. Per the germline V gene, CDR1 is LNHDA and CDR2 is SQIVND (reference sequence). The length of the CDR3 is 14 residues. V was clipped by 7 bases and J by 2 bases; unmatched bases: 6. The full variable domain, completed using reference TRBV19 and TRBJ2-3, is DGGITQSPKYLFRKEGQNVTLSCEQNLNHDAMYWYRQDPGQGLRLIYYSQIVNDFQKGDIAEGYSVSREKKESFPLTVTSAQKNPTAFYLCASTRQGATDTQYFGPGTRLTVL.

This clone was seen just once. The J gene is TRBJ1-2, the V gene TRBV7-6; weak D call: TRBD1 (6 bases). Deletions cut 5 bases from V and 2 bases from J, with 12 bases between. Germline V CDR1 and CDR2: SGHVS, FNYEAQ. The CDR3 contains 14 residues. The CDR3 sequence is CASSVWQGNYGYTF. CDR3 in DNA: TGTGCCAGCAGCGTATGGCAGGGGAACTATGGCTACACCTTC.

This chain links TRBV19 with TRBJ1-4, with a weak D call TRBD1 (5 bases). Germline-derived CDR1 and CDR2 are LNHDA and SQIVND (reference sequence). This CDR3 is 14 amino acids long. Trimming left V 5 bases short and J 7 bases short, with 14 bases between. The CDR3 reads CASSPLGQAEKLFF. The DNA for the CDR3 is TGTGCCAGTAGTCCATTAGGACAAGCTGAAAAACTGTTTTTT.

The rearrangement joins TRBV28 to TRBJ1-5; D may be TRBD1 (6 bases). This CDR3 is 15 amino acids long. The V gene's germline CDR1 is MDHEN and CDR2 SYDVKM. The V end lost 4 bases, the J end lost 0 bases, and 10 bases lay between the germline ends. The CDR3 is CASSYQGYSNQPQHF. The CDR3 bases are TGTGCCAGCAGTTACCAGGGGTATAGCAATCAGCCCCAGCATTTT.

This chain uses TRBV29-1 with TRBJ2-7; the D is unclear. The CDR3 has 12 amino acids. CDR1 is SQVTM, CDR2 ANQGSEA, per germline. V gave up 7 bases and J gave up 1 base, with 11 bases separating them. The CDR3 protein is CSAKVGSYEQYF. The CDR3 DNA is TGCAGCGCCAAGGTAGGGTCCTACGAGCAGTACTTC.

J is TRBJ2-5 and V is TRBV5-1, with D tentatively TRBD1 (6 bases). The germline gives CDR1 SGHRS, CDR2 YFSETQ. The CDR3 covers 15 residues. With 3 bases removed from V and 2 bases from J, the gap between germline ends came to 14 bases. The CDR3: CASSSETGGQETQYF. The DNA for the CDR3 is TGCGCCAGCAGCTCGGAGACAGGCGGACAAGAGACCCAGTACTTC.

Only a few counts were recorded for this clone. CDR3 DNA: TGTGCCAGCAGGGTTCTCTCTGGGGCCAACGTCCTGACTTTC. It codes for CASRVLSGANVLTF. V gene TRBV7-6 combines with J gene TRBJ2-6; D gene ambiguous. CDR1 is SGHVS, CDR2 FNYEAQ, per germline. The CDR3 is 14 amino acids. V lost 6 bases and J lost 0, with 6 bases in between. The variable domain in full, completed from reference TRBV7-6 and TRBJ2-6, reads GAGVSQSPRYKVTKRGQDVALRCDPISGHVSLYWYRQALGQGPEFLTYFNYEAQQDKSGLPNDRFSAERPEGSISTLTIQRTEQRDSAMYRCASRVLSGANVLTFGAGSRLTVL.

V usage is TRBV6-8 and J usage is TRBJ1-1; D not resolved. The CDR3 consists of 13 residues. V lost 2 bases and J 4 bases, leaving 8 bases between the germline ends. Germline-derived CDR1 and CDR2 are MNHGY and SAAAGT. The CDR3 nucleotides are TGTGCCAGCAGTTACGGCCCAGCCACTGAAGCTTTCTTT. It translates to CASSYGPATEAFF.

V is TRBV28 and J is TRBJ1-2; tentatively, D is TRBD1 (6 bases). Deletions cut 5 bases from V and 5 bases from J, with 12 bases between. CDR1 is MDHEN, CDR2 SYDVKM, per germline. There are 13 residues in the CDR3. The CDR3 DNA follows: TGTGCCAGCAGTAAACAGGGTTTTTATGGCTACACCTTC. Protein sequence: CASSKQGFYGYTF.

The chain recombines TRBV6-8 with TRBJ1-6; D is possibly TRBD1 (6 bases). The germline V gene has CDR1 MNHGY and CDR2 SAAAGT. The length of the CDR3 is 16 residues. Trimming took 6 bases from V and 0 from J, leaving 12 bases between them. CDR3 sequence (DNA): TGTGCCAGCAGACGGACAGTCCGCTCCTATAATTCACCCCTCCACTTT. This codes for CASRRTVRSYNSPLHF.

The V call is TRBV5-1, the J call TRBJ2-7; D may be TRBD1 (6 bases). Per germline, CDR1 SGHRS and CDR2 YFSETQ. This CDR3 region has 14 residues. The V end lost 5 bases, the J end lost 7 bases, and 19 bases lay between the germline ends. Here the CDR3 DNA reads TGCGCCAGCAGGGACGGGACACCTCCATATGAGCAGTACTTC. It codes for CASRDGTPPYEQYF.

CDR3 region: CASSPPGAGTLTYEQYF. CDR3 DNA sequence: TGTGCCAGCTCACCACCGGGGGCAGGGACGCTAACCTACGAGCAGTACTTC. The chain has TRBV18 and TRBJ2-7; D might be TRBD1 (6 bases). From germline, CDR1 is KGHSH and CDR2 LQKENI. Between the trimmed V and J ends, which lost 0 bases and 2 bases, there was a span of 17 bases. The CDR3 is 17 residues long. Full variable domain (rest looked up from reference TRBV18 and TRBJ2-7): NAGVMQNPRHLVRRRGQEARLRCSPMKGHSHVYWYRQLPEEGLKFMVYLQKENIIDESGMPKERFSAEFPKEGPSILRIQQVVRGDSAAYFCASSPPGAGTLTYEQYFGPGTRLTVT.

The chain joins TRBV28 to TRBJ1-5; unclear D gene. The germline V gene has CDR1 MDHEN and CDR2 SYDVKM. Trimming took off 2 bases at V and 16 bases at J, with 15 bases between the two ends. CDR3 length: 12 amino acids. The CDR3 DNA reads as TGTGCCAGCAGTTTACGGCAACTTGTGCCCCATTTT. This encodes CASSLRQLVPHF.

V usage is TRBV30 and J usage is TRBJ2-7; TRBD1 might be the D (6 bases). The V end lost 0 bases, the J end lost 3 bases, and 12 bases lay between the germline ends. CDR3 length: 14 residues. CDR1 and CDR2 (germline): GTSNPN, SVGIG (reference sequence). In DNA, the CDR3 is TGTGCCTGGAGTGTACTGGGACAATTCTACGAGCAGTACTTC. It yields the protein CAWSVLGQFYEQYF.

The CDR3 protein is CASSIEAGASADTQYF. In DNA, the CDR3 is TGTGCCAGTAGTATAGAAGCAGGGGCGAGCGCAGATACGCAGTATTTT. The rearrangement links TRBV19 to TRBJ2-3; TRBD1 is a possible D gene (6 bases). Trimming left V 0 bases short and J 4 bases short, with 14 bases between. The length of the CDR3 is 16 residues. Germline CDR1 and CDR2: LNHDA and SQIVND (reference sequence).

The chain combines TRBV19 with TRBJ1-1; D unclear. V was shortened by 7 bases and J by 0 bases, with 9 bases between the two germline ends. The CDR3 is made up of 13 amino acids. Germline V CDR1 and CDR2: LNHDA, SQIVND (reference sequence). The CDR3 DNA sequence: TGTGCCAGTAAAATCGCACTGAACACTGAAGCTTTCTTT. This codes for CASKIALNTEAFF.

This clone has at least ten counts. The chain joins TRBV19 to TRBJ1-5; no firm D call. Trimming cost V 1 base and J 2 bases, with 6 bases left between them. This CDR3 comprises 14 residues. Germline lookup yields CDR1 LNHDA and CDR2 SQIVND (reference sequence). DNA for the CDR3: TGTGCCAGTAGTATAGGGAACGGCAATCAGCCCCAGCATTTT. It codes for CASSIGNGNQPQHF.